These 29 T cell receptor beta chains originate from one sample sequenced in a study of shared clonotypes between healthy human individuals. Repertoires were generated with immunoSEQ multiplex PCR, while TCRdb's copy carries only in-frame clones and drops some. In the table there are about 2.4 million clones, around nine tenths of which are singletons. Sequenced: naive CD4+ T cells sorted from blood. The subset was: CD45RA+ positively selected. Receptor source: a man younger than 30 in good health.

This chain connects TRBV9 to TRBJ2-2, with D unclear. This CDR3 contains 15 residues. CDR1 SGDLS and CDR2 YYNGEE come from the germline V gene. V lost 1 base and J 2 bases, leaving 9 bases between the germline ends. The chain's CDR3 is CASSVIGQNTGELFF. The CDR3 coding sequence is TGTGCCAGCAGCGTAATAGGTCAAAACACCGGGGAGCTGTTTTTT.

The chain recombines TRBV5-5 with TRBJ1-2; TRBD1 is a possible D gene (6 bases). The CDR3 contains 13 residues. Germline CDR1 and CDR2: SGHKS and YYEKEE (reference sequence). V gave up 3 bases and J gave up 5 bases, with 11 bases separating them. The CDR3 region has the DNA TGTGCCAGCAGCTCCAGGGGAGGTTATGGCTACACCTTC. Translation: CASSSRGGYGYTF.

This clone was observed once. The chain carries TRBV28 and TRBJ2-1; D is possibly TRBD2 (6 bases). Between the trimmed V and J ends, which lost 5 bases and 4 bases, there was a span of 15 bases. This CDR3 has 15 amino acids. Germline-derived CDR1 and CDR2 are MDHEN and SYDVKM. The CDR3 is CASSPHSGSYNEQFF. CDR3 sequence (DNA): TGTGCCAGCAGTCCTCATAGCGGCTCTTACAATGAGCAGTTCTTC.

This chain connects TRBV6-5 to TRBJ2-7, with TRBD1 matching over 9 bases. Germline-derived CDR1 and CDR2 are MNHEY and SVGAGI. The junction had 12 bases not matched to a gene; V was cut back by 6 bases and J by 6 bases. There are 15 residues in the CDR3. CDR3 loop: CASSPGVTGGREQYF. DNA of the CDR3: TGTGCCAGCAGCCCAGGGGTGACAGGGGGACGCGAGCAGTACTTC.

V gene TRBV4-1 combines with J gene TRBJ1-2; maybe TRBD1 (6 bases). V lost 1 base, J lost 5 bases, and 23 bases lay in between. The CDR3 has 18 amino acids. CDR1 and CDR2 (germline): MGHRA, YSYEKL. The CDR3 DNA sequence: TGCGCCAGCAGCCAAGTTGGGGGTGGCAGGGGCGAGAATTATGGCTACACCTTC. It codes for CASSQVGGGRGENYGYTF.

This rearrangement joins TRBV19 to TRBJ2-3; 8 nucleotides line up with TRBD1. This CDR3 comprises 16 residues. Germline loops: CDR1 LNHDA, CDR2 SQIVND (reference sequence). J gave up 0 bases and V 3 bases, and 5 bases lay outside the gene matches. This CDR3 reads CASSIGQGKSTDTQYF. Written as DNA, the CDR3 is TGTGCCAGTAGTATCGGACAGGGTAAGAGCACAGATACGCAGTATTTT. Filled out from reference TRBV19 and TRBJ2-3, the complete variable domain reads DGGITQSPKYLFRKEGQNVTLSCEQNLNHDAMYWYRQDPGQGLRLIYYSQIVNDFQKGDIAEGYSVSREKKESFPLTVTSAQKNPTAFYLCASSIGQGKSTDTQYFGPGTRLTVL.

This chain connects TRBV7-9 to TRBJ1-4; a weak D match, TRBD1 (5 bases). Germline CDR1 reads SEHNR; CDR2 reads FQNEAQ (reference sequence). V was shortened by 7 bases and J by 8 bases, with 14 bases between the two germline ends. The CDR3 consists of 13 residues. CDR3 residues: CASTIPQGEKLFF. For the CDR3, the DNA is TGTGCCAGCACTATCCCCCAGGGAGAAAAACTGTTTTTT.

The rearrangement joins TRBV27 to TRBJ1-5; 8 bases are shared with TRBD1. The V gene's germline CDR1 is MNHEY and CDR2 SMNVEV (reference sequence). V was pared by 5 bases and J by 7 bases, with 10 bases of the junction left unmatched. This CDR3 contains 15 residues. In DNA, the CDR3 is TGTGCCAGCAGTCCCAATGACAGGGGTGGACAGCCCCAGCATTTT. It translates to CASSPNDRGGQPQHF.

This clone has just a few counts. The chain combines TRBV4-3 with TRBJ1-1; D unresolved. CDR1 and CDR2 from the germline V gene are LGHNA and YSLEER. The CDR3 has 14 residues. Trimming removed 1 base at V and 0 bases at J, with 6 bases between. Written as DNA, the CDR3 is TGCGCCAGCAGCCAAGTTACGGTGAACACTGAAGCTTTCTTT. This gives the protein CASSQVTVNTEAFF.

The genes are TRBV10-3 and TRBJ1-1; D gene unclear. Germline V gives CDR1 ENHRY, CDR2 SYGVKD. CDR3 length: 13 amino acids. Trimming stripped 5 bases from V and 1 base from J, with 8 bases between. The CDR3 sequence is CAISNGENTEAFF. In DNA form, the CDR3 reads TGTGCCATCAGTAACGGGGAGAACACTGAAGCTTTCTTT.

This clone was seen only once. The chain joins TRBV30 to TRBJ2-3; the match to TRBD1 covers 12 bases. Germline assignment: CDR1 GTSNPN and CDR2 SVGIG (reference sequence). This CDR3 spans 18 amino acids. Trimming removed 3 bases from V and 7 bases from J; junction bases left unmatched: 17. The CDR3 DNA is TGTGCCTGGAGGAAACCCCGTGGGACAGGGGGCGCGATATATACGCAGTATTTT. Translation: CAWRKPRGTGGAIYTQYF. The full variable domain, with the rest looked up from reference TRBV30 and TRBJ2-3, is SQTIHQWPATLVQPVGSPLSLECTVEGTSNPNLYWYRQAAGRGLQLLFYSVGIGQISSEVPQNLSASRPQDRQFILSSKKLLLSDSGFYLCAWRKPRGTGGAIYTQYFGPGTRLTVL.

The chain has TRBV18 and TRBJ1-2, with 7 bases fitting TRBD1. With V trimmed by 2 bases and J by 7 bases, 10 bases remained unmatched. This CDR3 has 15 amino acids. The germline V gene has CDR1 KGHSH and CDR2 LQKENI. The CDR3 sequence: CASSPFKGAPPGYTF. Written as DNA, the CDR3 is TGTGCCAGCTCACCATTCAAGGGGGCGCCCCCTGGCTACACCTTC.

A remark on this clone: This specimen includes other DNA sequences encoding the same CDR3. The V and J genes are TRBV5-1 and TRBJ2-5, with 7 nucleotides matching TRBD2. The germline CDR1 and CDR2 sequences are SGHRS and YFSETQ. The CDR3 length is 13 residues. The J segment lost 5 bases and the V segment lost 2 bases, leaving 3 bases of the junction unmatched. In DNA form, the CDR3 reads TGCGCCAGCAGCTTAGGCGGGAGCGAGACCCAGTACTTC. Protein product: CASSLGGSETQYF.

The rearrangement joins TRBV7-8 to TRBJ2-7; D is uncertain. CDR3 length equals 13 residues. Germline CDR1 SGHVS, CDR2 FQNEAQ. V was shortened by 3 bases and J by 3 bases, with 9 bases between the two germline ends. CDR3 sequence: CASSFRLVYEQYF. As DNA, the CDR3 is TGTGCCAGCAGCTTCCGTCTCGTCTACGAGCAGTACTTC.

With regard to this clone: The sample carries other DNA sequences with the same CDR3. The CDR3 nucleotides read TGTGCCAGCAGCCTCGGGACTAGCGGGTTCACAGATACGCAGTATTTT. Residues: CASSLGTSGFTDTQYF. J is TRBJ2-3 and V is TRBV7-9; TRBD2 matches 12 bases. The CDR3 extends over 16 amino acids. Trimming removed 5 bases from V and 2 bases from J; junction bases left unmatched: 5. Germline V CDR1 and CDR2: SEHNR, FQNEAQ (reference sequence).

CDR3 DNA sequence: TGTGCCATCAGCGCAACAGCAACTAATGAAAAACTGTTTTTT. It translates to CAISATATNEKLFF. V is TRBV10-3 and J is TRBJ1-4, with D hard to call. This CDR3 has 14 amino acids. V shed 6 bases and J shed 0 bases, with 8 bases lying between them. Germline-derived CDR1 and CDR2 are ENHRY and SYGVKD.

This chain uses TRBV28 with TRBJ2-7; TRBD1 agrees at 11 bases. The CDR3 totals 15 residues. With 4 bases clipped from V and 5 bases from J, the junction kept 7 bases outside the gene matches. Per germline, CDR1 MDHEN and CDR2 SYDVKM. The CDR3 protein is CASSSPGQGGHEQYF. The CDR3 DNA reads as TGTGCCAGCAGTTCACCGGGACAGGGGGGCCACGAGCAGTACTTC.

Worth noting for this clone: Within the sample, other DNA sequences also encode this same CDR3. This chain joins TRBV5-1 and TRBJ2-3; D may be TRBD2 (6 bases). CDR1 and CDR2 (germline): SGHRS, YFSETQ. The CDR3 has 13 amino acids. Trimming left V 4 bases short and J 1 base short, with 7 bases between. CDR3 sequence reads: CASSTGGTDTQYF. CDR3 in DNA: TGCGCCAGCAGCACGGGGGGCACAGATACGCAGTATTTT.

The chain links TRBV7-2 to TRBJ2-7; no clear D. Germline V gene data show CDR1 as SGHTA and CDR2 as FQGNSA. Trimming cost V 1 base and J 2 bases, with 9 bases left between them. The CDR3 is made up of 14 amino acids. The CDR3 DNA is TGTGCCAGCAGCTTAGGGCCGACGACCTACGAGCAGTACTTC. It encodes CASSLGPTTYEQYF.

The chain recombines TRBV18 with TRBJ2-6; D ambiguous. The CDR3 sequence is 15 residues long. With 2 bases removed from V and 2 bases from J, the gap between germline ends came to 7 bases. Germline loops: CDR1 KGHSH, CDR2 LQKENI. CDR3 protein: CASSPIGPGANVLTF. CDR3 sequence (DNA): TGTGCCAGCTCACCAATAGGGCCTGGGGCCAACGTCCTGACTTTC.

This chain joins TRBV6-1 and TRBJ1-2; 9 bases map to TRBD1. V lost 3 bases to trimming and J lost 4 bases; unmatched junction nucleotides: 9. This CDR3 has 16 amino acids. Germline-derived CDR1 and CDR2 are MNHNS and SASEGT. In nucleotides, the CDR3 is TGTGCCAGCAGTGACTTAGGGGACAGGGTCTTCTATGGCTACACCTTC. Amino acid sequence: CASSDLGDRVFYGYTF.

The J gene is TRBJ2-5, the V gene TRBV7-2; TRBD2 matches 8 bases. The germline CDR1 and CDR2 sequences are SGHTA and FQGNSA. Trimming cost V 2 bases and J 2 bases; bases outside gene matches: 4. CDR3 length: 15 residues. The CDR3 reads CASSLSGGGQETQYF. In DNA, the CDR3 is TGTGCCAGCAGCTTATCGGGAGGGGGACAAGAGACCCAGTACTTC.

This sequence joins TRBV7-2 and TRBJ1-2; D is perhaps TRBD1 (6 bases). V was cut by 5 bases and J by 3 bases, with 13 bases left in between. Germline assignment: CDR1 SGHTA and CDR2 FQGNSA. The CDR3 is 14 residues long. DNA for the CDR3: TGTGCCAGCAGCAACCAAGGGGGTGACTATGGCTACACCTTC. This codes for CASSNQGGDYGYTF.

This clone was seen a single time. The chain combines TRBV28 with TRBJ2-7; D unresolved. The ends were cut back, 7 bases at V and 3 bases at J, with 13 bases in the middle. This CDR3 has 13 amino acids. In germline, CDR1 is MDHEN, CDR2 SYDVKM. The CDR3 coding sequence is TGTGCCAGCACGAGTGGGGTGGGCTACGAGCAGTACTTC. Translating gives CASTSGVGYEQYF.

V is TRBV28 and J is TRBJ2-7; 8 bases agree with TRBD2. This CDR3 region has 15 residues. With 6 bases clipped from V and 4 bases from J, the junction kept 11 bases outside the gene matches. Per the germline V gene, CDR1 is MDHEN and CDR2 is SYDVKM. CDR3 in DNA: TGTGCCAGCAGCCGCCCCCGGGGGGGGCGGTACGAGCAGTACTTC. It codes for CASSRPRGGRYEQYF.

V gene TRBV19 combines with J gene TRBJ1-1; D is possibly TRBD1 (5 bases). Trimming left V 5 bases short and J 0 bases short, with 13 bases between. The CDR3 covers 15 residues. The germline V gene encodes CDR1 LNHDA and CDR2 SQIVND (reference sequence). The chain's CDR3 is CASSRGGSVNTEAFF. The CDR3 nucleotides read TGTGCCAGTAGTCGGGGCGGCAGTGTGAACACTGAAGCTTTCTTT.

The genes are TRBV5-6 and TRBJ2-5; 9 bases are a match to TRBD2. This CDR3 contains 17 residues. V gave up 4 bases and J gave up 0 bases; unmatched junction bases: 10. Germline assignment: CDR1 SGHDT and CDR2 YYEEEE. The CDR3 DNA sequence: TGTGCCAGCAGCCTAAGAAGAATAGCGGGGGACCAAGAGACCCAGTACTTC. Translated: CASSLRRIAGDQETQYF.

The chain is built from TRBV16 and TRBJ1-4; 10 nucleotides agree with TRBD1. The V gene's germline CDR1 is KGHSY and CDR2 FQNENV. The length of the CDR3 is 15 residues. With V trimmed by 3 bases and J by 8 bases, 6 bases remained unmatched. CDR3 amino acids: CASSQEGTGVEKLFF. The CDR3 bases are TGTGCCAGCAGCCAGGAAGGGACAGGGGTCGAAAAACTGTTTTTT.

Here the CDR3 reads CASKVQGRGTGELFF. For the CDR3, the DNA is TGTGCCAGCAAGGTCCAGGGGAGGGGAACCGGGGAGCTGTTTTTT. The rearrangement links TRBV6-1 to TRBJ2-2; TRBD2 is a possible D gene (7 bases). CDR1 is MNHNS and CDR2 is SASEGT in the germline V gene. The V end lost 7 bases, the J end lost 5 bases, and 17 bases lay between the germline ends. The CDR3 totals 15 residues.